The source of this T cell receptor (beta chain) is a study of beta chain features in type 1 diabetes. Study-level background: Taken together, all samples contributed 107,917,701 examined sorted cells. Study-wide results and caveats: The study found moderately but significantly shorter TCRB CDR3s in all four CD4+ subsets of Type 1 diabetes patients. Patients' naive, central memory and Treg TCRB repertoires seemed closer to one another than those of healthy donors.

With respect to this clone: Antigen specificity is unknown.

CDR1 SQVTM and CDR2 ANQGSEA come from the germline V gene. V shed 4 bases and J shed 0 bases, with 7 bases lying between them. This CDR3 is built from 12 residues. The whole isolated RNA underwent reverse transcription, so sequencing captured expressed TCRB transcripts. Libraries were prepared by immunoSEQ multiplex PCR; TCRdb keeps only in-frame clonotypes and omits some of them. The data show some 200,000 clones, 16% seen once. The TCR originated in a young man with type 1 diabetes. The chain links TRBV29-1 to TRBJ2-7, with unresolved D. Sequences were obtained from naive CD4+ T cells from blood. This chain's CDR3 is CSVVESSYEQYF. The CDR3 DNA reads TGCAGCGTTGTTGAGAGCTCCTACGAGCAGTACTTC.